This entry lists 3 T cell receptor beta chains sequenced from one sample in a study of T cell repertoires in cytomegalovirus infection (dated by TCRdb to between 2018 and 2021). These reads were obtained on an Illumina HiSeq 1500. Using fastp at Q25 and MiXCR, TCRdb reprocessed the public reads and kept productive beta chains. Rows merge per CDR3 protein into single entries with the most common DNA and genes. Across this sample there are 400,000 or so distinct CDR3 sequences, with approximately 33% seen only once. The ten top clones hold roughly 15% of the sample. The sequenced material came from PBMCs. All receptors come from a human donor in good health (CMV status not recorded). Some clones in this sample may be carry-over from other donors' samples.

This clonotype showed up just a few times. The rearrangement joins TRBV12-3 or TRBV12-4 to TRBJ1-5, with D uncertain. There are 13 residues in the CDR3. Trimming took off 1 base at V and 5 bases at J, with 6 bases between the two ends. CDR3 DNA sequence: TGTGCCAGCAGTTTAGGCATCGATCAGCCCCAGCATTTT. As protein: CASSLGIDQPQHF.

Details on this clonotype: At one of its ends the junction is not consistent with the germline gene, which may arise from a read error. The rearrangement joins TRBV12-3 or TRBV12-4 to TRBJ1-1, with D possibly TRBD1 on 5 matching bases. The CDR3 has 14 residues. The CDR3 nucleotides read TGTGCCAGCAGGTTAGGGGAGATGAACACTGAAGCTTTCTTT. Translating it yields CASRLGEMNTEAFF.

In regard to this clonotype: Just one base apart from a much larger clone, this may be a read error. This chain connects TRBV4-1 to TRBJ1-5; perhaps TRBD1 as D (6 bases). Between the trimmed V and J ends, which lost 4 bases and 3 bases, there was a span of 13 bases. Germline V gene lookup returns CDR1 MGHRA and CDR2 YSYEKL. The CDR3 has 15 amino acids. The CDR3 nucleotides read TGCGCCAGCAGCCGAGTACAGGGATACAATCAGCCCCAGCATTTT. Protein product: CASSRVQGYNQPQHF.